The T cell receptor beta chain under discussion was sequenced for a study of blood T cell repertoires in COVID-19. In the original workflow: Amplification with reference gene primers provided the estimates of nucleated cell counts. Method: immunoSEQ multiplex PCR; TCRdb's copy keeps in-frame clones and lacks some. The D gene and trimming were derived from the DNA, and the V and J assignments and clone size from that table. The profile covers about 190,000 clones, with about four fifths appearing a single time and under 4% taken by the ten largest. V was cut by 2 bases and J by 1 base, with 12 bases left in between. Germline CDR1 reads MDHEN; CDR2 reads SYDVKM. This CDR3 comprises 16 residues. Cohort 3 donors counted as recovered after two negative PCRs, clearance, or resolved symptoms.

Source material: PBMCs or T cells enriched from blood (not recorded which). The source of this sequence is a woman aged 30 to 39 who had recovered from COVID-19. V is TRBV28 and J is TRBJ2-1; D possibly corresponds to TRBD2 (5 bases). The CDR3 DNA reads TGTGCCAGCAGTTTACCGCTAGCAGGATCCTACAATGAGCAGTTCTTC. Translation: CASSLPLAGSYNEQFF.